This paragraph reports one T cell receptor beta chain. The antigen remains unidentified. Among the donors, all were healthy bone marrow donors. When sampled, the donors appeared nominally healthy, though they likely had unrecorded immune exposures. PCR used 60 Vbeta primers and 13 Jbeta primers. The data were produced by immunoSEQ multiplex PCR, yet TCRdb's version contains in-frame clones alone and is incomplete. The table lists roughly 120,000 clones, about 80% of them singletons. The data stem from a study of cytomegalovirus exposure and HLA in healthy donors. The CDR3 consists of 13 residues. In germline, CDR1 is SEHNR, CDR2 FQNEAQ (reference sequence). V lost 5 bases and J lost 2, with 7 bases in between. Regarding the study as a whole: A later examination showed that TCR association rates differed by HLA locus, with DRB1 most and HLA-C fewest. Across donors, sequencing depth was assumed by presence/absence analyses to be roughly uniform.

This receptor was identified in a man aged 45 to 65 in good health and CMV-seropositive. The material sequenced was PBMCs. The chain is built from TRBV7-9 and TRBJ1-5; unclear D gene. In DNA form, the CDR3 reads TGTGCCAGCAGCACGGGAGGCAATCAGCCCCAGCATTTT. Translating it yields CASSTGGNQPQHF.